Following are 13 T cell receptor beta chains from one sample sequenced in a study of T cell repertoires in cytomegalovirus infection. No antigen has been assigned to these receptors. TCRdb re-derived calls from the reads in MiXCR, one entry per CDR3 protein. The table has 800,000 to 950,000 distinct CDR3 sequences, 30% to 35% seen once. The sequenced sample was cultured CD8+ T cells from PBMCs, obtained from culture after CMV antigen stimulation. The receptors were gathered from a human donor in good health (CMV status not recorded). Some clones in this sample may be carry-over from other donors' samples.

The chain recombines TRBV10-3 with TRBJ1-5; 9 bases match TRBD1. This CDR3 is 14 amino acids long. Germline V gene sequence: CDR1 ENHRY, CDR2 SYGVKD. V dropped 2 bases and J dropped 6; count of bases not matched to a gene: 2. CDR3 sequence reads: CAISEETGGQPQHF. CDR3 sequence (DNA): TGTGCCATCAGTGAGGAGACAGGGGGTCAGCCCCAGCATTTT.

This clonotype was recorded once. The J gene is TRBJ2-3, the V gene TRBV28; perhaps TRBD1 as D (6 bases). This CDR3 has 17 residues. Germline loops: CDR1 MDHEN, CDR2 SYDVKM. Trimming removed 4 bases at V and 0 bases at J, with 17 bases between. CDR3 nucleotides: TGTGCCAGCAGTTCCCAGGACAGTCGAACCAGCACAGATACGCAGTATTTT. Its translation: CASSSQDSRTSTDTQYF. The whole variable domain, remainder taken from reference TRBV28 and TRBJ2-3, is DVKVTQSSRYLVKRTGEKVFLECVQDMDHENMFWYRQDPGLGLRLIYFSYDVKMKEKGDIPEGYSVSREKKERFSLILESASTNQTSMYLCASSSQDSRTSTDTQYFGPGTRLTVL.

This clonotype has more than one count but fewer than ten. The rearrangement links TRBV28 to TRBJ2-7; 10 bases are shared with TRBD1. Losses at the gene ends were 6 bases for V and 3 bases for J; bases not matched to a gene: 11. The CDR3 is 16 residues long. The V gene's germline CDR1 is MDHEN and CDR2 SYDVKM. This CDR3 is CASRPGQGTYDYEQYV. The DNA of the CDR3 is TGTGCCAGCAGGCCGGGACAGGGGACCTACGACTACGAGCAGTACGTC.

The chain uses TRBV27 and TRBJ2-3; D is undetermined. There are 12 residues in the CDR3. The V end was cut by 5 bases, the J end by 5 bases, with 8 bases between. CDR1 is MNHEY, CDR2 SMNVEV, per germline (reference sequence). CDR3 region: CASSPNQDTQYF. The CDR3 nucleotides read TGTGCCAGCAGTCCTAACCAAGATACGCAGTATTTT.

This clonotype showed up just a few times. A much bigger clone sits one base away, suggesting this may be a read error. The CDR3 DNA reads as TGTGTCAGCAGCTTAGGGGGGCAGGGGGGCCAGCCCCAGCATTTT. It specifies CVSSLGGQGGQPQHF. The V gene is TRBV7-4, the J gene TRBJ1-5; 7 bases line up with TRBD1. The germline CDR1 and CDR2 sequences are SGHVT and SQSDAQ. CDR3 length: 15 residues.

This clonotype was seen ten or more times. V and J are TRBV7-8 and TRBJ2-2; D gene ambiguous. Germline loops: CDR1 SGHVS, CDR2 FQNEAQ. With 7 bases removed from V and 4 bases from J, the gap between germline ends came to 13 bases. The CDR3 runs to 14 residues. This CDR3 is CASTPVGPTGELFF. CDR3 nucleotide sequence: TGTGCCAGCACCCCCGTCGGGCCCACCGGGGAGCTGTTTTTT.

This clonotype was detected only once. The CDR3 region is CATSQGFTDTQYF. The CDR3 DNA follows: TGTGCCACCAGTCAAGGGTTCACAGATACGCAGTATTTT. V and J are TRBV24-1 and TRBJ2-3; D unclear. The germline gives CDR1 KGHDR, CDR2 SFDVKD. The CDR3 has 13 residues. V lost 6 bases to trimming and J lost 2 bases, with 8 bases between them.

The genes are TRBV2 and TRBJ2-1; D ambiguous. CDR1 SNHLY and CDR2 FYNNEI come from the germline V gene. This CDR3 is built from 10 residues. Trimming pared 8 bases from V and 14 bases from J, leaving 13 bases between. In DNA form, the CDR3 reads TGTGCCAGCTTAGGGTGGTCCAAGTTCTTC. Translation: CASLGWSKFF.

This clonotype was observed a few times. The DNA of the CDR3 is TGTGCCACCAGCAGAGATCGGCCGGTTAAATGGGTGAATGAGCAGTTCTTC. Amino acid sequence: CATSRDRPVKWVNEQFF. The chain is built from TRBV15 and TRBJ2-1; D is uncertain. Germline V gene data show CDR1 as LNHNV and CDR2 as YYDKDF (reference sequence). CDR3 length equals 17 residues. Trimming took off 0 bases at V and 7 bases at J, with 19 bases between the two ends.

Only a few counts were recorded for this clonotype. A much larger clonotype is one base distant, so this may be a read error. CDR3 sequence reads: CASSASYEQYV. Written as DNA, the CDR3 is TGTGCCAGCAGTGCTTCCTACGAGCAGTACGTC. The chain uses TRBV2 and TRBJ2-7, with D unresolved. The CDR3 has 11 residues. The ends were cut back, 4 bases at V and 1 base at J, with 2 bases in the middle. Germline loops: CDR1 SNHLY, CDR2 FYNNEI.

The chain joins TRBV4-1 to TRBJ2-5; tentatively, D is TRBD1 (6 bases). CDR3 length equals 15 residues. CDR1 MGHRA and CDR2 YSYEKL come from the germline V gene. Trimming cost V 0 bases and J 5 bases, with 13 bases left between them. The CDR3 bases are TGCGCCAGCAGCCAAGAACCGACAGGACGGGAGACCCAGTACTTC. This codes for CASSQEPTGRETQYF.

This clonotype appeared a few times. The chain couples TRBV6-5 to TRBJ2-3; 8 bases are a match to TRBD1. J lost 4 bases, V lost 6 bases, and 6 bases had no gene match. This CDR3 has 14 amino acids. CDR1 is MNHEY, CDR2 SVGAGI, per germline. DNA for the CDR3: TGTGCCAGCAGCGCTCAGGGGGCATCAGATACGCAGTATTTT. It encodes CASSAQGASDTQYF.

This clonotype has ten or more counts. The chain carries TRBV7-2 and TRBJ2-5; 7 bases fit TRBD1. The V gene's germline CDR1 is SGHTA and CDR2 FQGNSA. The length of the CDR3 is 16 residues. Germline trimming cut 1 base from V and 5 bases from J; bases unmatched to any gene: 10. CDR3 bases: TGTGCCAGCAGCTTAGGGTATAGAACAGGGGAGGAGACCCAGTACTTC. Its translation: CASSLGYRTGEETQYF.